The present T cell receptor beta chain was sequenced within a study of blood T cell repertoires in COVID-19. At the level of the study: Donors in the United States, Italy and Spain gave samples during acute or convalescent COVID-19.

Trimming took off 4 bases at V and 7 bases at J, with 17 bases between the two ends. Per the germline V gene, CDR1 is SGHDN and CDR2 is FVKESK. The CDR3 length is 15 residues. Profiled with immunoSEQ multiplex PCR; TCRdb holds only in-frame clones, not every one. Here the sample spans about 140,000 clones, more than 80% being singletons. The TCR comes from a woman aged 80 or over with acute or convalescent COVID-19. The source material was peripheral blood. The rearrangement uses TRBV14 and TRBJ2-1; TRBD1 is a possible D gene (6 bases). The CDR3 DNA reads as TGTGCCAGCAGCCGCGTATGGGGGCTTGGGAATGAGCAGTTCTTC. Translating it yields CASSRVWGLGNEQFF.